Below are 31 T cell receptor beta chains sequenced from a single sample in a study of identical twins. TCRdb called the 5' RACE reads again in MiXCR, with one record for every CDR3 protein. The sample has roughly 720,000 distinct CDR3 sequences; roughly 18% are singletons. These records were also assigned to another study, of T cells expressing NK-cell markers.

The sequenced sample consisted of PBMCs. These receptors all stem from a woman under 30 in good health.

The sample holds a few counts of this clonotype. The chain has TRBV3-1 and TRBJ2-7; 7 bases are shared with TRBD2. CDR1 and CDR2 (germline): LGHDT, YNNKEL (reference sequence). V shed 4 bases, J shed 5 bases, and the junction held 8 bases outside the gene matches. This CDR3 is built from 14 residues. CDR3: CASSPLGGINEQYF. In DNA form, the CDR3 reads TGTGCCAGCAGCCCCTTGGGGGGGATAAACGAGCAGTACTTC.

The table lists this clonotype with a few counts. V is TRBV19 and J is TRBJ1-2, with D maybe TRBD1 (5 bases). The CDR3 loop spans 14 amino acids. Deletions cut 7 bases from V and 4 bases from J, with 16 bases between. Looked up from germline, CDR1 is LNHDA and CDR2 is SQIVND (reference sequence). CDR3 sequence reads: CASKKRGPGYGYTF. CDR3 nucleotide sequence: TGTGCCAGTAAGAAAAGGGGTCCAGGCTATGGCTACACCTTC.

This clonotype came up a few times. The chain carries TRBV9 and TRBJ2-3; no firm D call. The germline V and J ends were trimmed by 0 bases and 3 bases, with 8 bases remaining between them. The CDR3 is 14 residues long. The germline V gene encodes CDR1 SGDLS and CDR2 YYNGEE. The CDR3 coding sequence is TGTGCCAGCAGCGTAGAAGGGTGGACAGATACGCAGTATTTT. This gives the protein CASSVEGWTDTQYF.

This clonotype was recorded a few times. For the CDR3, the DNA is TGTGCCAGCAGCATTGGACTAGCGGGGGGGTCCGGGGAGCTGTTTTTT. Amino acids: CASSIGLAGGSGELFF. This sequence joins TRBV13 and TRBJ2-2; 15 bases agree with TRBD2. Looked up from germline, CDR1 is PRHDT and CDR2 is FYEKMQ (reference sequence). V gave up 5 bases and J gave up 6 bases; unmatched junction bases: 4. This CDR3 has 16 amino acids.

The CDR3 is CASSLALLPNEQFF. CDR3 nucleotide sequence: TGTGCCAGCAGCTTGGCCCTTCTCCCGAATGAGCAGTTCTTC. The gene calls are TRBV11-3 and TRBJ2-1; D not resolved. This CDR3 has 14 residues. Germline values: CDR1 SGHNT, CDR2 YENEEA. V was cut by 3 bases and J by 7 bases, with 13 bases left in between.

This clonotype was detected only a few times. The chain recombines TRBV7-8 with TRBJ2-1; D ambiguous. Germline V gene lookup returns CDR1 SGHVS and CDR2 FQNEAQ. V shed 8 bases and J shed 14 bases, with 10 bases lying between them. There are 9 residues in the CDR3. CDR3 nucleotide sequence: TGTGCCAGCCCCGCCCCCGAGTTCTTC. Protein product: CASPAPEFF.

In its sample, this clonotype was seen many times. This rearrangement joins TRBV7-2 to TRBJ2-5, with D possibly TRBD2 on 6 matching bases. Germline V gene sequence: CDR1 SGHTA, CDR2 FQGNSA. There are 17 residues in the CDR3. Trimming removed 6 bases at V and 1 base at J, with 21 bases between. CDR3 in amino acids: CASRQSTSSHPQETQYF. CDR3 DNA sequence: TGTGCCAGCAGACAATCGACTAGTTCTCACCCCCAAGAGACCCAGTACTTC.

This clonotype was seen many times. This chain links TRBV10-3 with TRBJ2-2, with 8 bases identical to TRBD1. The germline V gene has CDR1 ENHRY and CDR2 SYGVKD. The CDR3 runs 15 residues. Germline trimming cut 5 bases from V and 4 bases from J; bases unmatched to any gene: 6. The CDR3 here is CAISFPDRATGELFF. The CDR3 DNA reads as TGTGCCATCAGTTTCCCGGACAGGGCCACCGGGGAGCTGTTTTTT.

This clonotype was picked up a small number of times. This sequence joins TRBV4-2 and TRBJ2-1; 7 bases align to TRBD2. From germline, CDR1 is LGHNA and CDR2 YNFKEQ. The CDR3 has 13 amino acids. V lost 5 bases to trimming and J lost 6 bases; unmatched junction nucleotides: 4. CDR3 bases: TGTGCCAGCAGCATGACTAGCAGCAATGAGCAGTTCTTC. Its protein product is CASSMTSSNEQFF.

In this sample, this clonotype turned up a few times. The chain has TRBV25-1 and TRBJ1-1; 9 bases line up with TRBD1. The J segment lost 9 bases and the V segment lost 4 bases, leaving 9 bases of the junction unmatched. This CDR3 has 14 residues. Germline-derived CDR1 and CDR2 are MGHDK and SYGVNS. The CDR3 nucleotides are TGTGCCAGCAGTGCCGCGGGACAGGGCCTGCAAGCTTTCTTT. Its translation: CASSAAGQGLQAFF.

This clonotype was observed at least ten times. This chain connects TRBV18 to TRBJ2-7; D is unresolved. Trimming removed 8 bases from V and 4 bases from J, with 12 bases in between. CDR3 length equals 12 residues. Germline V CDR1 and CDR2: KGHSH, LQKENI. The CDR3 loop reads CASSPVGYEQYF. In DNA, the CDR3 is TGTGCCAGCAGCCCCGTGGGTTACGAGCAGTACTTC.

The chain couples TRBV12-3 or TRBV12-4 to TRBJ2-3; D ambiguous. Trimming cost V 1 base and J 1 base, with 9 bases left between them. The CDR3 covers 15 residues. The CDR3 DNA reads as TGTGCCAGCAGTTTAGAGAAGTCGGGCACAGATACGCAGTATTTT. Translated: CASSLEKSGTDTQYF.

The chain employs TRBV7-9 and TRBJ2-1; 10 nucleotides line up with TRBD2. Unmatched junction bases numbered 14, after V lost 6 bases and J lost 6 bases. Germline CDR1 reads SEHNR; CDR2 reads FQNEAQ (reference sequence). This CDR3 is 17 amino acids long. CDR3: CASSRTPTSGVSNEQFF. CDR3 DNA: TGTGCCAGCAGTCGAACCCCAACTAGCGGGGTAAGCAATGAGCAGTTCTTC.

The V and J genes are TRBV10-3 and TRBJ2-2, with D tentatively TRBD1 (6 bases). Trimming stripped 6 bases from V and 7 bases from J, with 18 bases between. The length of the CDR3 is 15 residues. Germline CDR1 ENHRY, CDR2 SYGVKD. CDR3 in amino acids: CAIRPHTGQGGELFF. For the CDR3, the DNA is TGTGCCATCAGGCCCCATACGGGACAAGGCGGGGAGCTGTTTTTT.

This clonotype was counted between two and nine times. The chain employs TRBV14 and TRBJ2-7; TRBD1 matches at 10 bases. The CDR3 consists of 11 residues. With 4 bases clipped from V and 11 bases from J, the junction kept 2 bases outside the gene matches. Germline V gene sequence: CDR1 SGHDN, CDR2 FVKESK. The CDR3 coding sequence is TGTGCCAGCAGCCCCGGACAGGGGGAGTACTTC. Protein sequence: CASSPGQGEYF.

The chain couples TRBV3-1 to TRBJ1-2; D call uncertain. Germline-derived CDR1 and CDR2 are LGHDT and YNNKEL (reference sequence). V was cut by 4 bases and J by 2 bases, with 11 bases left in between. There are 14 residues in the CDR3. CDR3 sequence reads: CASSPAGRNYGYTF. CDR3 nucleotide sequence: TGTGCCAGCAGCCCGGCCGGACGGAACTATGGCTACACCTTC.

There are a few counts of this clonotype. The chain has TRBV10-3 and TRBJ1-1; D may be TRBD1 (5 bases). The CDR3 sequence is 17 residues long. Per germline, CDR1 ENHRY and CDR2 SYGVKD. The germline V and J ends were trimmed by 0 bases and 2 bases, with 16 bases remaining between them. The CDR3 loop reads CAISESEGRVHNTEAFF. As DNA, the CDR3 is TGTGCCATCAGTGAGTCCGAGGGGCGCGTCCATAACACTGAAGCTTTCTTT.

The chain recombines TRBV7-6 with TRBJ2-1; TRBD2 aligns across 8 bases. The germline CDR1 and CDR2 sequences are SGHVS and FNYEAQ. V was pared by 1 base and J by 0 bases, with 8 bases of the junction left unmatched. This CDR3 has 18 amino acids. In nucleotides, the CDR3 is TGTGCCAGCAGCTTAGAAGCGGGAGCCACGAGCTCCTACAATGAGCAGTTCTTC. It yields the protein CASSLEAGATSSYNEQFF.

This clonotype was observed a handful of times. This chain uses TRBV12-3 or TRBV12-4 with TRBJ1-2, with D perhaps matching TRBD1 (6 bases). The CDR3 runs 15 residues. The V end lost 7 bases, the J end lost 0 bases, and 15 bases lay between the germline ends. CDR3 amino acids: CASTQGHQSNYGYTF. DNA of the CDR3: TGTGCCAGCACCCAGGGACACCAGTCTAACTATGGCTACACCTTC.

This clonotype was observed a handful of times. The genes are TRBV14 and TRBJ2-7; D unclear. The CDR3 consists of 11 residues. CDR1 is SGHDN, CDR2 FVKESK, per germline. With 0 bases removed from V and 13 bases from J, the gap between germline ends came to 10 bases. The CDR3 spells CASSQDRRIYF. CDR3 DNA: TGTGCCAGCAGCCAAGATAGAAGAATTTACTTC.

The J gene is TRBJ2-3, the V gene TRBV11-3; D remains unclear. CDR3 length: 14 amino acids. V shed 5 bases and J shed 4 bases, with 13 bases lying between them. From germline, CDR1 is SGHNT and CDR2 YENEEA. CDR3 loop: CASSPPGTADTQYF. As DNA, the CDR3 is TGTGCCAGCAGCCCCCCAGGAACAGCAGATACGCAGTATTTT.

This chain links TRBV11-2 with TRBJ2-5; D unclear. Trimming pared 5 bases from V and 3 bases from J, leaving 10 bases between. CDR1 is SGHAT, CDR2 FQNNGV, per germline. This CDR3 comprises 13 residues. The CDR3 loop reads CASSATVKETQYF. In DNA, the CDR3 is TGTGCCAGCAGCGCGACTGTTAAAGAGACCCAGTACTTC.

The chain has TRBV27 and TRBJ2-3, with D unresolved. This CDR3 spans 14 amino acids. CDR1 and CDR2 from the germline V gene are MNHEY and SMNVEV (reference sequence). Trimming removed 3 bases from V and 3 bases from J, with 10 bases in between. The CDR3 spells CASSFQDGTDTQYF. The CDR3 DNA reads as TGTGCCAGCAGTTTCCAGGACGGTACAGATACGCAGTATTTT.

In this sample, this clonotype turned up a few times. The chain employs TRBV7-2 and TRBJ2-1; TRBD2 matches 8 bases. From germline, CDR1 is SGHTA and CDR2 FQGNSA. Trimming cost V 0 bases and J 15 bases; bases outside gene matches: 4. This CDR3 contains 12 residues. Here the CDR3 reads CASSLASGSPFF. Written as DNA, the CDR3 is TGTGCCAGCAGCTTAGCCAGCGGGAGCCCGTTCTTC.

The rearrangement links TRBV20-1 to TRBJ2-3; 12 bases fit TRBD2. Germline CDR1 and CDR2: DFQATT and SNEGSKA (reference sequence). Trimming cost V 0 bases and J 6 bases; bases outside gene matches: 1. This CDR3 is built from 14 residues. CDR3 in DNA: TGCAGTGCTAGAGAGACTAGCGGGAGCGATACGCAGTATTTT. As protein: CSARETSGSDTQYF.

This clonotype was seen a few times. V and J are TRBV20-1 and TRBJ2-7; tentative D call: TRBD2 (5 bases). The V gene lost 3 bases and the J gene lost 0 bases, with 15 bases spanning the gap. Germline V gives CDR1 DFQATT, CDR2 SNEGSKA (reference sequence). The CDR3 is 15 residues long. The CDR3 DNA is TGCAGTGCTAGTAAAACCGGGGTAAGCTCCTACGAGCAGTACTTC. This gives the protein CSASKTGVSSYEQYF.

CDR3 nucleotides: TGTGCCAGCTCGCGAAATTACGACACTGAAGCTTTCTTT. Translated: CASSRNYDTEAFF. The J gene is TRBJ1-1, the V gene TRBV18; the D is unclear. CDR3 length equals 13 residues. Trimming shortened V by 6 bases and J by 3 bases, and 11 bases separated the two germline ends. Germline V gene data show CDR1 as KGHSH and CDR2 as LQKENI.

This clonotype was seen at least ten times. This rearrangement joins TRBV5-1 to TRBJ2-3; D is ambiguous. Germline V lookup: CDR1 SGHRS, CDR2 YFSETQ. The CDR3 loop spans 14 amino acids. With 0 bases removed from V and 8 bases from J, the gap between germline ends came to 13 bases. The CDR3 loop is CASSLGEGVVTQYF. The CDR3 nucleotides are TGCGCCAGCAGCTTGGGAGAAGGAGTGGTTACGCAGTATTTT.

V is TRBV6-1 and J is TRBJ1-1, with D tentatively TRBD1 (5 bases). Per the germline V gene, CDR1 is MNHNS and CDR2 is SASEGT. V lost 3 bases and J lost 3, with 14 bases in between. The CDR3 has 15 residues. This chain's CDR3 is CASSDPRGRDTEAFF. CDR3 DNA: TGTGCCAGCAGTGACCCCCGGGGCCGGGACACTGAAGCTTTCTTT.

This clonotype has only a few counts. The chain combines TRBV12-3 or TRBV12-4 with TRBJ2-5; 7 nucleotides match TRBD1. V lost 7 bases, J lost 0 bases, and 8 bases stayed unmatched. CDR3 length equals 15 residues. The CDR3 here is CASTLGQRDQETQYF. The CDR3 DNA is TGTGCCAGCACCCTGGGACAGAGGGACCAAGAGACCCAGTACTTC.

This clonotype was recorded a few times. The chain is built from TRBV30 and TRBJ1-4; D call uncertain. This CDR3 comprises 11 residues. Germline V gene sequence: CDR1 GTSNPN, CDR2 SVGIG (reference sequence). V dropped 5 bases and J dropped 8 bases, with 9 bases sitting between them. The CDR3 nucleotides read TGTGCCTGGGGACTCTGGGAAAAACTGTTTTTT. It translates to CAWGLWEKLFF.